This paragraph reports one T cell receptor (beta chain). Its antigen is unknown. The assay was immunoSEQ multiplex PCR, and TCRdb's table has in-frame clones only and misses some. The sample has 35,000 or so clones; around 82% are singletons. The record originates from a study of monozygotic twins with cystic fibrosis. Study-wide points: Low clonality (median roughly 0.01) suggested a mostly naive repertoire. Monozygotic CF twins shared more identical nucleotide clonotypes than unrelated patients.

Germline V gene sequence: CDR1 SGHVS, CDR2 FNYEAQ. The CDR3 contains 16 residues. V dropped 3 bases and J dropped 0; count of bases not matched to a gene: 4. The origin of this receptor is a girl under 10 years old with cystic fibrosis. The chain couples TRBV7-6 to TRBJ2-1; 8 nucleotides match TRBD2. The sample comprised blood. Here the CDR3 DNA reads TGTGCCAGCAGCTTGGGACTAGAAGGCTCCTACAATGAGCAGTTCTTC. Translated, it gives CASSLGLEGSYNEQFF.